A single sample gave rise to the 18 T cell receptor beta chains below, sequenced in a study of cytomegalovirus exposure and HLA in healthy donors. The PCR used 60 Vbeta and 13 Jbeta primers. Profiling relied on immunoSEQ multiplex PCR, and the TCRdb table lists in-frame clones only, not all of them. The table shows 100,000 to 150,000 clones, with 77% occurring only once. The sequenced material came from PBMCs. The receptors shown here come from a male donor in good health and CMV-seropositive.

This clone has just a few counts. The chain joins TRBV19 to TRBJ2-7; no clear D. Germline values: CDR1 LNHDA, CDR2 SQIVND (reference sequence). This CDR3 is 13 amino acids long. The V gene lost 3 bases and the J gene lost 3 bases, with 9 bases spanning the gap. The CDR3 loop is CASSIDKHYEQYF. CDR3 in DNA: TGTGCCAGTAGTATTGACAAACACTACGAGCAGTACTTC.

The V call is TRBV9, the J call TRBJ1-2, with 8 bases that match TRBD1. V lost 7 bases to trimming and J lost 1 base; unmatched junction nucleotides: 3. The CDR3 loop spans 13 amino acids. Looked up from germline, CDR1 is SGDLS and CDR2 is YYNGEE. CDR3 DNA sequence: TGTGCCAGCGGACAGGGAAATAACTATGGCTACACCTTC. Translation: CASGQGNNYGYTF.

The chain links TRBV27 to TRBJ2-3; 12 positions agree with TRBD2. Germline trimming cut 5 bases from V and 5 bases from J; bases unmatched to any gene: 5. The germline V gene has CDR1 MNHEY and CDR2 SMNVEV (reference sequence). CDR3 length: 15 amino acids. In nucleotides, the CDR3 is TGTGCCAGCAGTCGGACTAGCGGGGAAGTAGATACGCAGTATTTT. Its protein is CASSRTSGEVDTQYF.

The chain combines TRBV18 with TRBJ2-7, with 12 bases lining up with TRBD2. With V trimmed by 2 bases and J by 3 bases, 8 bases remained unmatched. In germline, CDR1 is KGHSH, CDR2 LQKENI. This CDR3 has 17 residues. The CDR3 loop is CASSPGLAGTSVYEQYF. The DNA for the CDR3 is TGTGCCAGCTCACCAGGACTAGCGGGAACCTCTGTCTACGAGCAGTACTTC.

This clone has a single count. The chain links TRBV7-8 to TRBJ2-3; TRBD2 aligns across 9 bases. This CDR3 contains 18 residues. CDR1 and CDR2 (germline): SGHVS, FQNEAQ. V gave up 4 bases and J gave up 0 bases; unmatched junction bases: 11. DNA of the CDR3: TGTGCCAGCAGCTGGGGTTTAAAGCGGGGGGTTAGCACAGATACGCAGTATTTT. Translation: CASSWGLKRGVSTDTQYF.

In this sample, this clone turned up once. The chain joins TRBV7-9 to TRBJ2-7; 12 bases are a match to TRBD2. The CDR3 loop spans 15 amino acids. V trimming: 4 bases; J trimming: 5 bases; junction bases outside the gene matches: 6. Germline CDR1 and CDR2: SEHNR and FQNEAQ (reference sequence). The chain's CDR3 is CASSSRLAGAHEQYF. Written as DNA, the CDR3 is TGTGCCAGCAGCTCGAGACTAGCGGGAGCCCACGAGCAGTACTTC.

This chain connects TRBV27 to TRBJ2-3; the match to TRBD2 covers 11 bases. The V gene end was trimmed by 2 bases and the J gene end by 7 bases; junction bases not matched to a gene: 5. CDR3 size: 15 residues. Germline CDR1 MNHEY, CDR2 SMNVEV (reference sequence). The CDR3 coding sequence is TGTGCCAGCAGTTTAATACTAGCGGGAGCTCATACGCAGTATTTT. It yields the protein CASSLILAGAHTQYF.

The V and J genes are TRBV5-1 and TRBJ2-3; D not certain. Germline CDR1 and CDR2: SGHRS and YFSETQ. The ends were cut back, 5 bases at V and 4 bases at J, with 8 bases in the middle. This CDR3 spans 12 amino acids. CDR3 DNA sequence: TGCGCCAGCAGTCCCGTCGCAGATACGCAGTATTTT. Its protein product is CASSPVADTQYF.

This clone has a handful of counts. The rearrangement links TRBV4-2 to TRBJ2-7, with 7 bases that match TRBD2. The CDR3 totals 14 residues. The germline CDR1 and CDR2 sequences are LGHNA and YNFKEQ. V lost 4 bases and J lost 3; bases outside the gene matches: 6. The CDR3 here is CASSRERTSYEQYF. The CDR3, as DNA: TGTGCCAGCAGCCGGGAAAGGACTAGCTACGAGCAGTACTTC.

The chain has TRBV5-4 and TRBJ2-2; tentative D call: TRBD2 (5 bases). Looked up from germline, CDR1 is SGHNT and CDR2 is YYREEE (reference sequence). The CDR3 runs 15 residues. V was cut by 0 bases and J by 8 bases, with 14 bases left in between. CDR3 region: CASSLANLASGELFF. In nucleotides, the CDR3 is TGTGCCAGCAGCTTGGCCAATCTAGCTTCGGGGGAGCTGTTTTTT.

The V and J genes are TRBV27 and TRBJ2-5, with TRBD1 identical over 8 bases. The CDR3 contains 15 residues. CDR1 MNHEY and CDR2 SMNVEV come from the germline V gene (reference sequence). Trimming removed 2 bases from V and 11 bases from J; junction bases left unmatched: 13. DNA of the CDR3: TGTGCCAGCAGTTTACGGGGACAGGTGAACCGGGAGCAGTACTTC. Encoded protein: CASSLRGQVNREQYF.

The chain is built from TRBV6-1 and TRBJ1-2; TRBD1 matches at 10 bases. V dropped 8 bases and J dropped 7; count of bases not matched to a gene: 7. There are 13 residues in the CDR3. The germline V gene has CDR1 MNHNS and CDR2 SASEGT. The CDR3 reads CASRLDRGVGYTF. CDR3 in DNA: TGTGCCAGCCGCCTGGACAGGGGGGTTGGCTACACCTTC.

The rearrangement joins TRBV29-1 to TRBJ2-3, with D possibly TRBD1 on 6 matching bases. V was clipped by 5 bases and J by 1 base, with 13 bases between them. CDR3 size: 14 residues. Germline V gives CDR1 SQVTM, CDR2 ANQGSEA. DNA for the CDR3: TGCAGCGTTAACAGGGAATGGGGCACAGATACGCAGTATTTT. It is translated as CSVNREWGTDTQYF.

This clone was picked up one time. The V gene is TRBV5-6, the J gene TRBJ2-7, with 11 bases lining up with TRBD1. From germline, CDR1 is SGHDT and CDR2 YYEEEE. V trimming: 0 bases; J trimming: 9 bases; junction bases outside the gene matches: 11. This CDR3 contains 16 residues. CDR3 loop: CASSLGAGQGDVGQYF. Here the CDR3 DNA reads TGTGCCAGCAGCTTGGGCGCGGGACAGGGGGATGTGGGGCAGTACTTC.

This rearrangement joins TRBV27 to TRBJ2-1; the D gene is possibly TRBD2 (6 bases). This CDR3 region has 15 residues. V was shortened by 5 bases and J by 4 bases, with 15 bases between the two germline ends. Germline V gene sequence: CDR1 MNHEY, CDR2 SMNVEV (reference sequence). The CDR3 bases are TGTGCCAGCAGTCTCCGCCGGGACTCGTACAATGAGCAGTTCTTC. It is translated as CASSLRRDSYNEQFF.

The V gene is TRBV12-5, the J gene TRBJ2-2; tentative D call: TRBD1 (6 bases). This CDR3 spans 15 amino acids. CDR1 and CDR2 (germline): LGHNT, FRNRAP. V gave up 6 bases and J gave up 5 bases, with 16 bases separating them. In nucleotides, the CDR3 is TGTGCTAGTGGGACAGGTGCCCTGCGGACCGGGGAGCTGTTTTTT. It specifies CASGTGALRTGELFF.

The chain joins TRBV30 to TRBJ1-6; D not resolved. The V gene lost 2 bases and the J gene lost 10 bases, with 9 bases spanning the gap. Germline V gives CDR1 GTSNPN, CDR2 SVGIG (reference sequence). This CDR3 region has 12 residues. The CDR3: CAWSRGGSPLHF. The DNA of the CDR3 is TGTGCCTGGAGTCGGGGAGGGTCACCCCTCCACTTT.

The rearrangement links TRBV11-2 to TRBJ2-1; tentatively, D is TRBD1 (6 bases). CDR1 and CDR2 from the germline V gene are SGHAT and FQNNGV. This CDR3 spans 14 amino acids. Trimming left V 1 base short and J 3 bases short, with 7 bases between. This CDR3 reads CASSLVGGYNEQFF. CDR3 coding DNA: TGTGCCAGCAGCTTAGTAGGGGGCTACAATGAGCAGTTCTTC.